The present T cell receptor beta chain was sequenced within a study of T cell repertoires in cytomegalovirus infection. Study information: Public TCR beta signatures marked donors with CMV infection and the matching HLA. Study results and caveats: Across the ex vivo response, the dominant clonotypes were HLA-C-restricted CMV-specific TCR beta clonotypes.

TCRdb re-analysed the reads in MiXCR, keeping a single row per CDR3 protein. The sample has about 770,000 distinct CDR3 sequences; almost 30% are singletons. CDR1 and CDR2 from the germline V gene are SGHTA and FQGNSA. Deletions cut 4 bases from V and 4 bases from J, with 10 bases between. The CDR3 has 13 amino acids. This clonotype appeared many times. Its target is not known. This rearrangement joins TRBV7-2 to TRBJ1-2; unclear D gene. The starting material was cultured CD8+ T cells from PBMCs, obtained from culture after CMV antigen stimulation. The TCR comes from a human donor in good health (CMV status not recorded). Some clones in this sample may be carry-over from other donors' samples. The DNA of the CDR3 is TGTGCCAGCAGCTATGGACGGATCTATGGCTACACCTTC. Translating it yields CASSYGRIYGYTF.